The 27 T cell receptor beta chains listed next were all sequenced from one sample in a study of response to subunit inactivated influenza vaccine. Each CDR3 protein gets one entry after TCRdb re-called the RT-PCR reads with MiXCR. The sample shows fewer than 600,000 distinct CDR3 sequences, approximately 6.9% of them seen only once. The specimen comprised PBMCs from blood, sampled around 25 months after vaccination. The receptors stem from a man aged 45 to 75 who received an inactivated influenza vaccine.

The chain uses TRBV20-1 and TRBJ2-3; D is unresolved. This CDR3 spans 13 amino acids. CDR1 and CDR2 (germline): DFQATT, SNEGSKA (reference sequence). Trimming shortened V by 4 bases and J by 8 bases, and 16 bases separated the two germline ends. In nucleotides, the CDR3 is TGCAGTGCTAACGAGCCTGACACCTTTACGCAGTATTTT. It is translated as CSANEPDTFTQYF.

This clonotype has only a few counts. The rearrangement joins TRBV12-3 or TRBV12-4 to TRBJ2-6; 8 bases are a match to TRBD1. After removal of 5 bases from V and 0 bases from J, the junction contained 6 bases not matched to a gene. The CDR3 is 17 amino acids. CDR3 nucleotides: TGTGCCAGCAGTCAAGGACAGGGATCCTCTGGGGCCAACGTCCTGACTTTC. This encodes CASSQGQGSSGANVLTF.

Ten or more counts support this clonotype. V and J are TRBV10-3 and TRBJ2-3; 9 positions match TRBD2. The CDR3 spans 16 residues. V was clipped by 3 bases and J by 2 bases; unmatched bases: 6. Germline CDR1 reads ENHRY; CDR2 reads SYGVKD. CDR3 region: CAISESSGGSTDTQYF. Written as DNA, the CDR3 is TGTGCCATCAGTGAATCGAGCGGGGGGTCCACAGATACGCAGTATTTT.

The rearrangement uses TRBV2 and TRBJ2-7, with TRBD2 matching 9 bases. The CDR3 is 14 residues long. V trimming: 10 bases; J trimming: 7 bases; junction bases outside the gene matches: 14. CDR1 and CDR2 from the germline V gene are SNHLY and FYNNEI. CDR3 sequence (DNA): TGTGCCATCGTCGTGCGGGAGGGCCCCAGGGAGCAGTACTTC. Protein product: CAIVVREGPREQYF.

The chain joins TRBV9 to TRBJ2-6; TRBD2 agrees at 7 bases. The CDR3 is 14 amino acids. Germline loops: CDR1 SGDLS, CDR2 YYNGEE. CDR3 region: CVSGGPSGANVLTF. CDR3 coding DNA: TGTGTCTCGGGGGGTCCCTCTGGGGCCAACGTCCTGACTTTC.

The rearrangement uses TRBV20-1 and TRBJ2-5; no definite D call. V lost 3 bases and J lost 2, with 13 bases in between. The CDR3 loop spans 14 amino acids. Per the germline V gene, CDR1 is DFQATT and CDR2 is SNEGSKA (reference sequence). The CDR3 sequence: CSASIQQKQETQYF. The CDR3, as DNA: TGCAGTGCTAGTATACAGCAGAAGCAAGAGACCCAGTACTTC.

The genes are TRBV5-1 and TRBJ2-4; no clear D. This CDR3 has 17 amino acids. CDR1 and CDR2 (germline): SGHRS, YFSETQ. V lost 0 bases and J lost 0, with 13 bases in between. CDR3 sequence (DNA): TGCGCCAGCAGCTTGGTGCACACCGCTAGAGCCAAAAACATTCAGTACTTC. It translates to CASSLVHTARAKNIQYF.

In its sample, this clonotype was seen many times. This chain connects TRBV7-2 to TRBJ1-5, with unresolved D. Deletions cut 3 bases from V and 0 bases from J, with 9 bases between. The CDR3 has 15 amino acids. The germline V gene encodes CDR1 SGHTA and CDR2 FQGNSA. Written as DNA, the CDR3 is TGTGCCAGCAGCTTGCCTCCGGCTAGCAATCAGCCCCAGCATTTT. This sequence encodes CASSLPPASNQPQHF.

The chain couples TRBV3-1 to TRBJ2-5, with no clear D. Trimming left V 3 bases short and J 3 bases short, with 5 bases between. Germline CDR1 reads LGHDT; CDR2 reads YNNKEL (reference sequence). CDR3 length equals 12 residues. CDR3 in DNA: TGTGCCAGCAGCCAGGCAGAAGAGACCCAGTACTTC. As protein: CASSQAEETQYF.

The gene calls are TRBV19 and TRBJ2-4; D is unresolved. CDR1 LNHDA and CDR2 SQIVND come from the germline V gene (reference sequence). The CDR3 is 13 residues long. V was cut by 7 bases and J by 8 bases, with 15 bases left in between. CDR3 DNA sequence: TGTGCCAGTACCCCGCCCCCTGGTGACATTCAGTACTTC. Protein: CASTPPPGDIQYF.

The J gene is TRBJ2-7, the V gene TRBV5-1; D is perhaps TRBD2 (5 bases). This CDR3 contains 14 residues. V was cut by 0 bases and J by 3 bases, with 10 bases left in between. Germline CDR1 SGHRS, CDR2 YFSETQ. The CDR3 sequence is CASSLAGRDYEQYF. In nucleotides, the CDR3 is TGCGCCAGCAGCTTGGCTGGTCGGGACTACGAGCAGTACTTC. Using reference TRBV5-1 and TRBJ2-7 for the parts outside the CDR3, the full variable domain is KAGVTQTPRYLIKTRGQQVTLSCSPISGHRSVSWYQQTPGQGLQFLFEYFSETQRNKGNFPGRFSGRQFSNSRSEMNVSTLELGDSALYLCASSLAGRDYEQYFGPGTRLTVT.

This clonotype was detected a few times. The chain links TRBV29-1 to TRBJ1-1; D uncertain. The germline CDR1 and CDR2 sequences are SQVTM and ANQGSEA. This CDR3 is 9 amino acids long. Trimming took off 6 bases at V and 11 bases at J, with 10 bases between the two ends. In DNA form, the CDR3 reads TGCAGCGTGGGCCCTGGTGCTTTCTTT. This codes for CSVGPGAFF.

This clonotype has only a few counts. J is TRBJ2-3 and V is TRBV7-2, with a tentative D call TRBD1 (5 bases). Deletions cut 2 bases from V and 5 bases from J, with 8 bases between. Per germline, CDR1 SGHTA and CDR2 FQGNSA. The CDR3 runs 13 residues. CDR3 in DNA: TGTGCCAGCAGCTTAAACCAGGGAGATACGCAGTATTTT. This sequence encodes CASSLNQGDTQYF.

This clonotype has more than one count but fewer than ten. J is TRBJ2-1 and V is TRBV7-9; D might be TRBD2 (5 bases). Between the trimmed V and J ends, which lost 3 bases and 9 bases, there was a span of 9 bases. The CDR3 has 12 amino acids. CDR1 SEHNR and CDR2 FQNEAQ come from the germline V gene (reference sequence). The chain's CDR3 is CASSFLGSEQFF. DNA of the CDR3: TGTGCCAGCAGCTTTTTGGGGAGTGAGCAGTTCTTC.

This clonotype was found a few times. The CDR3 here is CASSTRVWQETQYF. In DNA, the CDR3 is TGTGCCAGCAGCACGAGGGTATGGCAAGAGACCCAGTACTTC. The chain combines TRBV11-2 with TRBJ2-5; D might be TRBD2 (5 bases). The CDR3 consists of 14 residues. From germline, CDR1 is SGHAT and CDR2 FQNNGV. V shed 5 bases and J shed 2 bases, with 12 bases lying between them.

This clonotype was detected only a few times. The V call is TRBV12-3 or TRBV12-4, the J call TRBJ2-6; 7 nucleotides align to TRBD1. The CDR3 consists of 14 residues. The J segment lost 4 bases and the V segment lost 7 bases, leaving 4 bases of the junction unmatched. The CDR3 region is CASKTGAGANVLTF. The CDR3 DNA follows: TGTGCCAGCAAAACAGGGGCCGGGGCCAACGTCCTGACTTTC.

In its sample, this clonotype was seen many times. The chain links TRBV28 to TRBJ2-2; 8 bases agree with TRBD1. Germline V lookup: CDR1 MDHEN, CDR2 SYDVKM. This CDR3 is built from 16 residues. Unmatched junction bases numbered 6, after V lost 3 bases and J lost 3 bases. The DNA of the CDR3 is TGTGCCAGCAGTTTCGGACAGGGTAGGGACACCGGGGAGCTGTTTTTT. This encodes CASSFGQGRDTGELFF.

This chain links TRBV9 with TRBJ1-5; 8 bases are a match to TRBD1. V was clipped by 4 bases and J by 0 bases; unmatched bases: 6. The CDR3 sequence is 16 residues long. Germline assignment: CDR1 SGDLS and CDR2 YYNGEE. The CDR3 loop is CASSQGTGYSNQPQHF. As DNA, the CDR3 is TGTGCCAGCAGCCAAGGGACAGGATATAGCAATCAGCCCCAGCATTTT.

The V gene is TRBV12-3 or TRBV12-4, the J gene TRBJ1-1, with D possibly matching TRBD1 (6 bases). Trimming cost V 3 bases and J 6 bases, with 11 bases left between them. The CDR3 length is 13 residues. The CDR3 here is CASSFAQGSEAFF. CDR3 DNA: TGTGCCAGCAGTTTCGCACAGGGTTCTGAAGCTTTCTTT.

In its sample, this clonotype was seen a few times. The V gene is TRBV6-5, the J gene TRBJ1-6; D remains unclear. This CDR3 spans 18 amino acids. Germline values: CDR1 MNHEY, CDR2 SVGAGI. The V gene lost 0 bases and the J gene lost 0 bases, with 12 bases spanning the gap. CDR3 DNA: TGTGCCAGCAGTTACTCTGGCAGACTGAGCTCCTATAATTCACCCCTCCACTTT. It codes for CASSYSGRLSSYNSPLHF.

This clonotype was seen repeatedly, ten times or more. V is TRBV11-3 and J is TRBJ2-1; 8 bases are shared with TRBD1. The V gene end was trimmed by 1 base and the J gene end by 8 bases; junction bases not matched to a gene: 7. The CDR3 loop spans 15 amino acids. Germline CDR1 and CDR2: SGHNT and YENEEA. CDR3 sequence (DNA): TGTGCCAGCAGCTTAGGAGCTCAGGGGGCGTATGAGCAGTTCTTC. Its translation is CASSLGAQGAYEQFF.

This clonotype was recorded at least ten times. The chain couples TRBV29-1 to TRBJ2-7, with D possibly being TRBD1 (6 bases). In germline, CDR1 is SQVTM, CDR2 ANQGSEA. V gave up 4 bases and J gave up 6 bases, with 13 bases separating them. This CDR3 has 12 residues. The CDR3 reads CSVGQEEGEQYF. The CDR3 DNA is TGCAGCGTTGGACAGGAGGAAGGCGAGCAGTACTTC.

This chain connects TRBV18 to TRBJ1-2, with TRBD1 matching 8 bases. The CDR3 contains 17 residues. Germline-derived CDR1 and CDR2 are KGHSH and LQKENI. V lost 2 bases and J lost 5; bases outside the gene matches: 13. The CDR3 is CASSPNRIGQGVYGYTF. CDR3 coding DNA: TGTGCCAGCTCACCAAATCGAATTGGACAGGGCGTTTATGGCTACACCTTC. The whole variable domain, filled in from reference TRBV18 and TRBJ1-2, reads NAGVMQNPRHLVRRRGQEARLRCSPMKGHSHVYWYRQLPEEGLKFMVYLQKENIIDESGMPKERFSAEFPKEGPSILRIQQVVRGDSAAYFCASSPNRIGQGVYGYTFGSGTRLTVV.

This clonotype was seen a few times. This chain links TRBV20-1 with TRBJ1-1; TRBD1 might be the D (6 bases). The CDR3 has 12 residues. Trimming pared 0 bases from V and 10 bases from J, leaving 12 bases between. Germline CDR1 and CDR2: DFQATT and SNEGSKA (reference sequence). CDR3 region: CSARDLSGAAFF. The CDR3 DNA follows: TGCAGTGCTAGAGATCTTTCGGGGGCAGCTTTCTTT.

This clonotype was recorded a few times. V usage is TRBV20-1 and J usage is TRBJ2-2; D call uncertain. Germline assignment: CDR1 DFQATT and CDR2 SNEGSKA (reference sequence). V was shortened by 3 bases and J by 3 bases, with 8 bases between the two germline ends. This CDR3 has 13 residues. The CDR3 DNA is TGCAGTGCTAGGTCCTACTACACCGGGGAGCTGTTTTTT. Translation gives CSARSYYTGELFF.

This clonotype came up a few times. The CDR3 bases are TGTGCCACACAACTCTCCGTAGGGTCAGATACGCAGTATTTT. Amino acids: CATQLSVGSDTQYF. The V call is TRBV6-1, the J call TRBJ2-3; D not certain. The germline V gene encodes CDR1 MNHNS and CDR2 SASEGT. The CDR3 extends over 14 amino acids. V lost 10 bases to trimming and J lost 4 bases, with 18 bases between them.

This clonotype was observed at least ten times. The J gene is TRBJ2-1, the V gene TRBV14, with a possible D match to TRBD1 (5 bases). Trimming took off 4 bases at V and 0 bases at J, with 10 bases between the two ends. CDR3 size: 15 residues. Germline assignment: CDR1 SGHDN and CDR2 FVKESK. The CDR3 here is CASSPDRGSYNEQFF. The CDR3 DNA reads TGTGCCAGCAGCCCCGATAGGGGCTCCTACAATGAGCAGTTCTTC.